Here is one T cell receptor beta chain with its context. The V gene's germline CDR1 is LNHDA and CDR2 SQIVND (reference sequence). Trimming removed 7 bases at V and 3 bases at J, with 15 bases between. The CDR3 runs to 14 residues. This sample stems from a study of blood T cell repertoires in COVID-19. The data were produced by immunoSEQ multiplex PCR, yet TCRdb's version contains in-frame clones alone and is incomplete. This table has 90,000 to 150,000 clones, around nine tenths appearing once. The material sequenced was peripheral blood. The rearrangement joins TRBV19 to TRBJ1-2, with a weak D call TRBD1 (5 bases). This sequence originates from a human donor with acute or convalescent COVID-19. The donor label of this sample is uncertain. CDR3 nucleotides: TGTGCCAGTATGATGCTGGGCAGGGACTATGGCTACACCTTC. The encoded protein is CASMMLGRDYGYTF.